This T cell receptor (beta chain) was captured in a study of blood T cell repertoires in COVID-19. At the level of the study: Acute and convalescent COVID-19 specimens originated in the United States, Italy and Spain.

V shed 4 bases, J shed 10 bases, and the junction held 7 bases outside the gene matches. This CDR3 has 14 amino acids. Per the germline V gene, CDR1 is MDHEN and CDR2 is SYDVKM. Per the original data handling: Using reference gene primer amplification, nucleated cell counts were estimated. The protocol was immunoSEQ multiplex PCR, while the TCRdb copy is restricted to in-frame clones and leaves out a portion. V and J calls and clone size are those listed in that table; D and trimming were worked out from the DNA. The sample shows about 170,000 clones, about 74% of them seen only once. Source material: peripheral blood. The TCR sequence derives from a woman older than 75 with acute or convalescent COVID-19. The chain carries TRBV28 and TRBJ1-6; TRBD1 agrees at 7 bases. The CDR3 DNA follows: TGTGCCAGCAGTTCACCTCAGGGGGTATCACCCCTCCACTTT. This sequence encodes CASSSPQGVSPLHF.